Listed below are T cell receptor beta chains from one sample, sequenced in a study of technical replicates of blood from a few donors. The data were produced by immunoSEQ multiplex PCR, yet TCRdb's version contains in-frame clones alone and is incomplete. The sample includes some 80,000 clones, nearly 97% of them seen just once. The source material was T cells isolated from PBMCs. These receptor sequences come from a human donor in good health. The conserved cysteine and the conserved F or W are not part of the CDR3 here.

CDR3 protein	V gene	J gene
ASSLSRTSQVYGYT	TRBV27	TRBJ1-2
ATEAWTGANTGELF	TRBV19	TRBJ2-2
ASNLDSSYNEQF	TRBV28	TRBJ2-1
ASSEQGFMSYNEQF	TRBV6-4	TRBJ2-1
ASSPGVNTEAF	TRBV4-2	TRBJ1-1
ASSSPGGTEAF	TRBV27	TRBJ1-1
ASSVNPGQGADGELF	TRBV25-1	TRBJ2-2
ASSIGTSGFNEQF	TRBV19	TRBJ2-1
ASSLEGADYGYT	TRBV7-3	TRBJ1-2
ASSYRGGYT	TRBV6-5	TRBJ1-2
ASSLLSGRASYNEQF	TRBV7-2	TRBJ2-1
ATSRDFPGDYGYT	TRBV15	TRBJ1-2
ASTPGQIYGYT	TRBV19	TRBJ1-2
ASSPFREGEQY	TRBV27	TRBJ2-7
AWSEGQGKYEQY	TRBV30	TRBJ2-7
ASSYIGVNQPQH	TRBV6-6	TRBJ1-5
ASSMWQTGELF	TRBV19	TRBJ2-2
AWSEDREAEAF	TRBV30	TRBJ1-1
ASRINRNTEAF	TRBV6-5	TRBJ1-1
ASSVDGTISYEQY	TRBV9	TRBJ2-7
AISPTRNGELF	TRBV6-1	TRBJ2-2
SVLGGSSYEQY	TRBV29-1	TRBJ2-7
ASSHLTGTRPDTQY	TRBV4-1	TRBJ2-3
ASSPSGLAGANIQY	TRBV2	TRBJ2-4
ASSIAQGAGNQPQH	TRBV19	TRBJ1-5
ASSLWRVGTSLPPDTQY	TRBV28	TRBJ2-3
SVEDRGSSGEKLF	TRBV29-1	TRBJ1-4
ASSFDREGYT	TRBV5-1	TRBJ1-2
ASSSQGRANYGYT	TRBV5-4	TRBJ1-2
ASSVAAGDTDTQY	TRBV9	TRBJ2-3
ASSLTSGSINEQF	TRBV11-2	TRBJ2-1
ASSPGLDYEQY	TRBV2	TRBJ2-7
ASSGTGLYNEQF	TRBV5-1	TRBJ2-1
ASSPGQEREAF	TRBV19	TRBJ1-1
ASSLERGPSRGYT	TRBV5-4	TRBJ1-2
ASRDRRKLNEQF	TRBV6-5	TRBJ2-1
ASSPEETQY	TRBV18	TRBJ2-5
ASRKLMGLSNYGYT	TRBV11-2	TRBJ1-2
ASSIGTVNTEAF	TRBV19	TRBJ1-1
ASSLETGNQPQH	TRBV7-9	TRBJ1-5
ASSLDNSGNTIY	TRBV5-4	TRBJ1-3
ASSLFSGDTQY	TRBV27	TRBJ2-3
ASSFGQAGDTEAF	TRBV5-6	TRBJ1-1
ASSLGFSPLSYEQY	TRBV7-9	TRBJ2-7
ASSNSRDSYEQY	TRBV6-5	TRBJ2-7
ASSPNQYIRVGRAF	TRBV27	TRBJ1-1
SVVTLDTQY	TRBV29-1	TRBJ2-3
ASSLAQGSNEQF	TRBV5-1	TRBJ2-1
ASSAWGTSGLNEQF	TRBV9	TRBJ2-1
ASSPRTRGETQY	TRBV11-3	TRBJ2-5
AWKREVRDNEQF	TRBV30	TRBJ2-1
ASSFRREAF	TRBV6-1	TRBJ1-1